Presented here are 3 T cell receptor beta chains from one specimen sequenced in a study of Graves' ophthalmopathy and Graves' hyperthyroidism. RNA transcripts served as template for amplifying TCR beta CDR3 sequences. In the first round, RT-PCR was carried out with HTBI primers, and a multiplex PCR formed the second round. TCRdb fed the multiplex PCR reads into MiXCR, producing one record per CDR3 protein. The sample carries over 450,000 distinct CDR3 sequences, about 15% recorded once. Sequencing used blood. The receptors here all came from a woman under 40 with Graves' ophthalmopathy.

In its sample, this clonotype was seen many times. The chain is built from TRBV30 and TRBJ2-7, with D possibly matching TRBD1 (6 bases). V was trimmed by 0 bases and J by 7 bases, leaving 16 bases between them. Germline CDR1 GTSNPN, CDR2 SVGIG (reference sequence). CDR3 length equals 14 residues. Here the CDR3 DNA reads TGTGCCTGGAGTGTCGGACAGACTACGTTAGAGCAGTACTTC. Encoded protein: CAWSVGQTTLEQYF.

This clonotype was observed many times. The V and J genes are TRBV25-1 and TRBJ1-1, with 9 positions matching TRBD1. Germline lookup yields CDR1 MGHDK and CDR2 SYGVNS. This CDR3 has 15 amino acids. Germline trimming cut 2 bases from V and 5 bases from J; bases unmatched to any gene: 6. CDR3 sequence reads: CASSEQQGAITEAFF. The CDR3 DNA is TGTGCCAGCAGTGAACAACAGGGGGCTATAACTGAAGCTTTCTTT.

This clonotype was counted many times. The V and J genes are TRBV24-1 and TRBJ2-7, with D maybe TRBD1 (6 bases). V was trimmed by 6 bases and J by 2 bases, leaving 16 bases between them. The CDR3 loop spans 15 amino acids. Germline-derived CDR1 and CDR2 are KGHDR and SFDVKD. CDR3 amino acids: CATSTSRDTTYEQYF. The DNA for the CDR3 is TGTGCCACCAGTACCTCCCGGGACACGACCTACGAGCAGTACTTC.